This TCR beta chain was recorded in a study of cytomegalovirus exposure and HLA in healthy donors. Whole-study findings and limits: Across HLA loci, a later analysis found differing TCR association rates, with DRB1 most and HLA-C fewest.

Germline CDR1 SGHVS, CDR2 FQNEAQ. The CDR3 spans 17 residues. Trimming removed 5 bases from V and 5 bases from J; junction bases left unmatched: 12. 13 Jbeta primers and 60 Vbeta primers were used for the PCR. Clones were read by immunoSEQ multiplex PCR, and TCRdb kept only the in-frame ones, dropping some. The repertoire holds about 130,000 clones, with 80% as singletons. A word on this clone: Its antigen remains unidentified.

This clonotype was obtained from a young man in good health and CMV-seronegative. Sequenced input: PBMCs. The chain employs TRBV7-8 and TRBJ2-1; 10 bases fit TRBD1. CDR3 in DNA: TGTGCCAGCAGCAGCCTTCCGGGACAGGGGACTAACAATGAGCAGTTCTTC. It is translated as CASSSLPGQGTNNEQFF.